This T cell receptor (beta chain) was identified during a study of shared clonotypes between healthy human individuals. Study-wide background: Each donor's CD4 naive and CD4 memory cells filled three plates apiece, CD8 naive two, and CD8 memory one.

Notes on the study in general: Naive subsets typically showed greater estimated richness than memory subsets.

Naive CD8 cells were CD45RO-negative, positively selected for CCR7, excluding terminally differentiated effector memory CD45RA+ cells. In the case of this clone: Its cognate antigen is unknown.

V lost 5 bases to trimming and J lost 5 bases, with 19 bases between them. The length of the CDR3 is 15 residues. The germline V gene encodes CDR1 SGHAT and CDR2 FQNNGV. Researchers divided each subset's genomic DNA evenly across several immunoSEQ plates. Sequencing was performed with immunoSEQ multiplex PCR; in TCRdb, only in-frame clones are kept and a portion is missing. The sample has around 1,900,000 clones; just over 90% are singletons. Sequencing used naive CD8+ T cells from PBMCs. The TCR was taken from a man aged 18 to 29 in good health. Some clones in this sample may be carry-over from other donors' samples. The rearrangement uses TRBV11-2 and TRBJ2-7; tentatively, D is TRBD1 (6 bases). DNA of the CDR3: TGTGCCAGCAGCCCCCAAGGACAGAAGGGCCACGAGCAGTACTTC. This codes for CASSPQGQKGHEQYF.